The 14 T cell receptor beta chains in this list originate from one sample, sequenced in a study of molecular identifiers for immune sequencing clone quantification. TCRdb called the PCR reads again in MiXCR, with one record for every CDR3 protein. Of approximately 550,000 distinct CDR3 sequences in the sample, roughly 25% were seen once. Sequencing used naive CD8+ T cells from blood, with Jurkat cell RNA spiked in. Sample subset: FACS-sorted CD8+CD4-CCR7+CD45RA+ naive T cells. The receptors were sampled from a human donor in good health. Some libraries in this study had Jurkat cell RNA spiked in.

This clonotype was seen repeatedly, ten times or more. V usage is TRBV6-2 or TRBV6-3 and J usage is TRBJ2-6; no reliable D call. Per the germline V gene, CDR1 is MNHEY and CDR2 is SVGEGT. The CDR3 covers 16 residues. V shed 6 bases and J shed 0 bases, with 12 bases lying between them. The DNA for the CDR3 is TGTGCCAGCAGATTTGATGGTAACTCTGGGGCCAACGTCCTGACTTTC. Its translation is CASRFDGNSGANVLTF.

This chain joins TRBV11-2 and TRBJ1-1; D is possibly TRBD1 (5 bases). The germline V gene has CDR1 SGHAT and CDR2 FQNNGV. Trimming took off 5 bases at V and 5 bases at J, with 15 bases between the two ends. CDR3 size: 14 residues. As DNA, the CDR3 is TGTGCCAGCAGCGGAGGGTCGACAGCAACTGAAGCTTTCTTT. Its translation is CASSGGSTATEAFF.

This clonotype was seen a handful of times. The rearrangement joins TRBV30 to TRBJ2-2, with 8 bases that match TRBD1. Germline V gives CDR1 GTSNPN, CDR2 SVGIG (reference sequence). The CDR3 runs to 17 residues. V shed 3 bases, J shed 1 base, and the junction held 10 bases outside the gene matches. The chain's CDR3 is CAWRRRQGTLNTGELFF. CDR3 DNA: TGTGCCTGGAGGCGACGACAGGGGACCCTGAACACCGGGGAGCTGTTTTTT.

Of note for this clonotype: Given a much more abundant clone one base away, this may be a read error. The genes are TRBV30 and TRBJ1-1; 7 bases are a match to TRBD1. There are 14 residues in the CDR3. Germline assignment: CDR1 GTSNPN and CDR2 SVGIG (reference sequence). CDR3 protein: CARSEGQLNTEAFF. In nucleotides, the CDR3 is TGTGCCCGGAGTGAGGGACAGCTGAACACTGAAGCTTTCTTT.

This clonotype was seen a few times. V is TRBV3-1 and J is TRBJ2-7; D gene uncertain. The CDR3 consists of 14 residues. CDR1 and CDR2 from the germline V gene are LGHDT and YNNKEL (reference sequence). V lost 0 bases to trimming and J lost 3 bases, with 9 bases between them. The CDR3 bases are TGTGCCAGCAGCCAAGATATCGGCAGCTACGAGCAGTACTTC. Translation: CASSQDIGSYEQYF.

This clonotype showed up just a few times. The chain recombines TRBV7-9 with TRBJ2-3, with 13 nucleotides matching TRBD2. The germline V gene encodes CDR1 SEHNR and CDR2 FQNEAQ (reference sequence). The trim removed 5 bases at V and 4 bases at J, leaving 9 bases unmatched. CDR3 length: 17 residues. DNA for the CDR3: TGTGCCAGCAGCCCTAAATACGGGACTAGCGGGGCAGATACGCAGTATTTT. It is translated as CASSPKYGTSGADTQYF.

The chain is built from TRBV29-1 and TRBJ1-1, with D perhaps TRBD1 (5 bases). Trimming removed 4 bases at V and 4 bases at J, with 13 bases between. CDR1 is SQVTM and CDR2 is ANQGSEA in the germline V gene. This CDR3 has 13 residues. CDR3 in amino acids: CSVGPRAPTEAFF. The CDR3 nucleotides read TGCAGCGTTGGCCCCAGGGCGCCCACTGAAGCTTTCTTT.

This clonotype appeared a few times. This rearrangement joins TRBV30 to TRBJ1-1, with 9 bases identical to TRBD1. Germline-derived CDR1 and CDR2 are GTSNPN and SVGIG (reference sequence). The V gene end was trimmed by 0 bases and the J gene end by 11 bases; junction bases not matched to a gene: 1. CDR3 size: 11 residues. CDR3 residues: CAWSVGTGAFF. DNA of the CDR3: TGTGCCTGGAGTGTAGGGACAGGGGCTTTCTTT.

This clonotype was counted ten times or more. The V gene is TRBV7-9, the J gene TRBJ2-3; 7 bases map to TRBD2. The V and J ends lost 8 bases and 1 base, in that order; junction bases with no gene match: 9. The germline CDR1 and CDR2 sequences are SEHNR and FQNEAQ (reference sequence). CDR3 length equals 15 residues. In DNA, the CDR3 is TGTGCCAGCTGCAATGGACTAGAGGGCACAGATACGCAGTATTTT. This encodes CASCNGLEGTDTQYF.

J is TRBJ1-2 and V is TRBV4-3; D uncertain. Germline assignment: CDR1 LGHNA and CDR2 YSLEER. The CDR3 extends over 14 amino acids. The germline V and J ends were trimmed by 0 bases and 4 bases, with 9 bases remaining between them. The CDR3 DNA sequence: TGCGCCAGCAGCCAAGATGTGTTTGGCTATGGCTACACCTTC. Amino acids: CASSQDVFGYGYTF.

The CDR3 here is CASSAPQWEGASEQYF. The CDR3 DNA reads as TGTGCCAGCAGTGCCCCACAGTGGGAGGGGGCAAGTGAGCAGTACTTC. The chain recombines TRBV6-5 with TRBJ2-7, with D perhaps TRBD1 or TRBD2 (7 bases each). There are 16 residues in the CDR3. The V gene lost 5 bases and the J gene lost 7 bases, with 24 bases spanning the gap. Germline V gene lookup returns CDR1 MNHEY and CDR2 SVGAGI.

This clonotype has at least ten counts. Compared with germline, one end of the junction differs, possibly owing to a read error. The chain carries TRBV7-7 and TRBJ2-5; D is perhaps TRBD2 (5 bases). The CDR3 is 15 amino acids. Germline CDR1 is SSHAT and CDR2 is FNYEAQ (reference sequence). CDR3 sequence: CASSLVPGLQETQYF. CDR3 sequence (DNA): TGTGCTAGCAGCTTAGTCCCGGGATTACAAGAGACCCAGTACTTC.

J is TRBJ1-1 and V is TRBV7-8; 7 bases align to TRBD1. This CDR3 has 14 amino acids. V shed 5 bases and J 4 bases; nucleotides not matched to a gene: 7. Germline CDR1 reads SGHVS; CDR2 reads FQNEAQ. CDR3 sequence: CASSVYRGGTEAFF. CDR3 in DNA: TGTGCCAGCAGCGTGTACAGGGGAGGCACTGAAGCTTTCTTT.

Notes on this clonotype: This may be a read error, as it is one base from a much larger clone. The chain carries TRBV20-1 and TRBJ2-3, with no clear D. CDR3 size: 16 residues. Germline values: CDR1 DFQATT, CDR2 SNEGSKA (reference sequence). The CDR3 loop is CSARDPAFSSTETQYF. CDR3 sequence (DNA): TGCAGTGCTAGAGATCCGGCATTTTCAAGCACAGAAACGCAGTATTTT.